This TCR beta chain originates from a study of T cell responses to AZD1222 COVID-19 vaccine. Assay: immunoSEQ multiplex PCR; the TCRdb copy retains only in-frame clones and omits some. The sample has 120,000 or so clones, about 88% seen once. The V gene lost 2 bases and the J gene lost 7 bases, with 6 bases spanning the gap. The germline gives CDR1 MNHEY, CDR2 SVGEGT. This CDR3 comprises 12 residues. This sequence joins TRBV6-2 or TRBV6-3 and TRBJ2-1; D gene uncertain. This receptor was obtained from an adult in good health. Material: peripheral blood, obtained on day 0 of AZD1222 vaccination. The CDR3 DNA reads as TGTGCCAGCAGTTACCCAGTGAATGAGCAGTTCTTC. It is translated as CASSYPVNEQFF.